Following are 32 T cell receptor beta chains from one sample sequenced in a study of a mutant IDH1 vaccine in newly diagnosed glioma. Libraries were prepared by immunoSEQ multiplex PCR; TCRdb keeps only in-frame clonotypes and omits some of them. The table lists around 32,000 clones, about nine tenths of them singletons. These receptors' antigens are unknown. Noted time point: week 5, during vaccination. Doses consisted of 300 ug of mutant IDH1 20-mer peptide each, paired with topical imiquimod. Sequencing used peripheral blood mononuclear cells (PBMCs), obtained from a glioma patient whose treatment included an IDH1 peptide vaccine. All receptors derive from a woman between 35 and 50 years old with glioma. Some clones in this sample may be carry-over from other donors' samples.

J is TRBJ2-6 and V is TRBV5-1; TRBD2 is a possible D gene (6 bases). V was pared by 9 bases and J by 0 bases, with 10 bases between. The germline V gene has CDR1 SGHRS and CDR2 YFSETQ. The CDR3 loop spans 14 amino acids. In DNA, the CDR3 is TGCGCCACGGGGACTTTCTCTGGGGCCAACGTCCTGACTTTC. Protein sequence: CATGTFSGANVLTF.

In the case of this clone: A read error may produce the germline difference seen at one junction end. The DNA for the CDR3 is TGCGCCAGCAGCCAACCCAAGGGGAGACAGGGCCCCTCAGAGAACACCGGGAAGCTGTTTTTT. This gives the protein CASSQPKGRQGPSENTGKLFF. The chain carries TRBV4-1 and TRBJ2-2, with TRBD1 matching over 7 bases. Germline CDR1 reads MGHRA; CDR2 reads YSYEKL. The CDR3 is made up of 21 amino acids.

The V and J genes are TRBV28 and TRBJ2-1; D is possibly TRBD1 (5 bases). Trimming pared 5 bases from V and 6 bases from J, leaving 17 bases between. This CDR3 has 15 residues. Per germline, CDR1 MDHEN and CDR2 SYDVKM. In DNA form, the CDR3 reads TGTGCCAGCAGTCCCAGGGTAAAGACCATCAATGAGCAGTTCTTC. Protein product: CASSPRVKTINEQFF. The full variable domain, rest sourced from reference TRBV28 and TRBJ2-1, is DVKVTQSSRYLVKRTGEKVFLECVQDMDHENMFWYRQDPGLGLRLIYFSYDVKMKEKGDIPEGYSVSREKKERFSLILESASTNQTSMYLCASSPRVKTINEQFFGPGTRLTVL.

The chain employs TRBV5-4 and TRBJ2-1, with D hard to call. This CDR3 has 14 amino acids. Deletions cut 3 bases from V and 1 base from J, with 8 bases between. The V gene's germline CDR1 is SGHNT and CDR2 YYREEE (reference sequence). CDR3 coding DNA: TGTGCCAGCAGCTCTGGATCTTCCTACAATGAGCAGTTCTTC. Amino acid sequence: CASSSGSSYNEQFF.

This rearrangement joins TRBV6-4 to TRBJ2-3; D gene unclear. The V end was cut by 3 bases, the J end by 2 bases, with 9 bases between. This CDR3 contains 14 residues. In germline, CDR1 is MRHNA, CDR2 SNTAGT. DNA for the CDR3: TGTGCCAGCAGTGAGTCCGGGCTCACAGATACGCAGTATTTT. It specifies CASSESGLTDTQYF.

The V and J genes are TRBV27 and TRBJ1-2; TRBD1 is a possible D gene (5 bases). Deletions cut 2 bases from V and 4 bases from J, with 11 bases between. Germline CDR1 MNHEY, CDR2 SMNVEV (reference sequence). CDR3 length equals 14 residues. The CDR3 nucleotides read TGTGCCAGCAGTTTAAGGGGAGGAGGCTATGGCTACACCTTC. Translated, it gives CASSLRGGGYGYTF.

The CDR3 reads CASSPANSQPQHF. The DNA of the CDR3 is TGCGCCAGCAGCCCAGCTAATAGTCAGCCCCAGCATTTT. The rearrangement uses TRBV4-1 and TRBJ1-5; D ambiguous. V lost 4 bases to trimming and J lost 6 bases, with 10 bases between them. The CDR3 totals 13 residues. Germline values: CDR1 MGHRA, CDR2 YSYEKL.

The chain carries TRBV27 and TRBJ2-3, with 9 bases identical to TRBD1. Germline-derived CDR1 and CDR2 are MNHEY and SMNVEV (reference sequence). The CDR3 runs to 20 residues. Trimming cost V 5 bases and J 2 bases; bases outside gene matches: 20. The CDR3 reads CASSTKGQGVLESPTDTQYF. DNA of the CDR3: TGTGCCAGCAGTACAAAGGGACAGGGCGTTTTGGAGTCCCCCACAGATACGCAGTATTTT.

There are a few counts of this clone. The chain couples TRBV4-3 to TRBJ2-6; D uncertain. The ends were cut back, 3 bases at V and 2 bases at J, with 8 bases in the middle. Germline V gene sequence: CDR1 LGHNA, CDR2 YSLEER. The CDR3 has 15 amino acids. CDR3 loop: CASSQNPTGANVLTF. CDR3 sequence (DNA): TGCGCCAGCAGCCAGAACCCGACTGGGGCCAACGTCCTGACTTTC.

V gene TRBV28 combines with J gene TRBJ2-2; TRBD2 might be the D (5 bases). The V end was cut by 2 bases, the J end by 1 base, with 8 bases between. The germline V gene has CDR1 MDHEN and CDR2 SYDVKM. This CDR3 has 15 residues. The CDR3 bases are TGTGCCAGCAGTTTAACAGCGGAGAACACCGGGGAGCTGTTTTTT. Residues: CASSLTAENTGELFF.

The V gene is TRBV7-3, the J gene TRBJ2-5, with D uncertain. This CDR3 spans 14 amino acids. Germline CDR1 is SGHTA and CDR2 is FQGTGA. Trimming took 5 bases from V and 3 from J, leaving 13 bases between them. As DNA, the CDR3 is TGTGCCAGCAGCGGGTCTGATGGGGAAGAGACCCAGTACTTC. As protein: CASSGSDGEETQYF.

The chain employs TRBV11-1 and TRBJ2-1; D is perhaps TRBD1 or TRBD2 (7 bases each). Trimming cost V 6 bases and J 0 bases, with 18 bases left between them. Germline V lookup: CDR1 SGHAT, CDR2 FQDESV (reference sequence). The CDR3 is 17 amino acids. CDR3 loop: CASSNDREGHSYNEQFF. CDR3 in DNA: TGTGCCAGCAGTAACGACAGGGAGGGTCACTCCTACAATGAGCAGTTCTTC.

The chain combines TRBV28 with TRBJ1-2, with D perhaps TRBD1 (6 bases). CDR3 length: 13 amino acids. Trimming removed 11 bases at V and 4 bases at J, with 17 bases between. CDR1 MDHEN and CDR2 SYDVKM come from the germline V gene. This CDR3 is CAAWGRGGYGYTF. CDR3 in DNA: TGTGCCGCGTGGGGCAGAGGGGGCTATGGCTACACCTTC.

The chain has TRBV7-6 and TRBJ2-1; D perhaps matches TRBD1 (6 bases). The germline V gene encodes CDR1 SGHVS and CDR2 FNYEAQ. The CDR3 totals 13 residues. Trimming removed 0 bases from V and 7 bases from J, with 7 bases in between. The CDR3: CASSLARGNEQFF. CDR3 nucleotides: TGTGCCAGCAGCTTAGCGAGGGGGAATGAGCAGTTCTTC.

This clone was detected only once. The genes are TRBV23-1 and TRBJ2-5; 7 positions agree with TRBD2. TRBV23-1 falls under the ORF class, with uncertain function. There are 13 residues in the CDR3. The trim removed 6 bases at V and 4 bases at J, leaving 5 bases unmatched. Written as DNA, the CDR3 is TGCGCCAGCAGGGAGCGGGGCCCAGAGACCCAGTACTTC. Residues: CASRERGPETQYF.

In regard to this clone: One end of the junction varies from germline; a read error may be responsible. The rearrangement joins TRBV7-7 to TRBJ2-5; D uncertain. Germline loops: CDR1 SSHAT, CDR2 FNYEAQ (reference sequence). This CDR3 is built from 13 residues. The CDR3 DNA sequence: TGTGCTAGCAGCTTAGGAAGGAAGGAGACCCAGTACTTC. Protein: CASSLGRKETQYF. Full variable domain (outside the CDR3, taken from reference TRBV7-7 and TRBJ2-5): GAGVSQSPRYKVTKRGQDVTLRCDPISSHATLYWYQQALGQGPEFLTYFNYEAQPDKSGLPSDRFSAERPEGSISTLTIQRTEQRDSAMYRCASSLGRKETQYFGPGTRLLVL.

The gene calls are TRBV19 and TRBJ2-2, with D perhaps given as TRBD1 or TRBD2 (5 bases each). This CDR3 region has 12 residues. Per germline, CDR1 LNHDA and CDR2 SQIVND (reference sequence). Deletions cut 4 bases from V and 7 bases from J, with 7 bases between. The CDR3, as DNA: TGTGCCAGTAGTAGAGGGGTCGGGGAGCTGTTTTTT. The encoded protein is CASSRGVGELFF.

In DNA form, the CDR3 reads TGTGCCAGTAGTATAGAAGGGGTGAACTCACCCCTCCACTTT. As protein: CASSIEGVNSPLHF. V is TRBV19 and J is TRBJ1-6; the D gene is possibly TRBD1 (5 bases). This CDR3 comprises 14 residues. V lost 0 bases and J 10 bases, leaving 10 bases between the germline ends. From germline, CDR1 is LNHDA and CDR2 SQIVND (reference sequence).

This clone was counted between two and nine times. The chain carries TRBV9 and TRBJ2-7, with D possibly TRBD1 on 5 matching bases. CDR3 length: 15 amino acids. The V end lost 0 bases, the J end lost 3 bases, and 13 bases lay between the germline ends. CDR1 and CDR2 (germline): SGDLS, YYNGEE. The DNA of the CDR3 is TGTGCCAGCAGCGTAGCTTCTGACAGCCTCTACGAGCAGTACTTC. It translates to CASSVASDSLYEQYF. Using reference TRBV9 and TRBJ2-7 for the parts outside the CDR3, the full variable domain is DSGVTQTPKHLITATGQRVTLRCSPRSGDLSVYWYQQSLDQGLQFLIQYYNGEERAKGNILERFSAQQFPDLHSELNLSSLELGDSALYFCASSVASDSLYEQYFGPGTRLTVT.

This chain uses TRBV29-1 with TRBJ2-5; a possible D gene is TRBD1 (6 bases). This CDR3 comprises 14 residues. Trimming removed 4 bases from V and 5 bases from J, with 17 bases in between. Germline CDR1 SQVTM, CDR2 ANQGSEA. In DNA, the CDR3 is TGCAGCGTTGCCGTGGACAGTGCTGGGGAGACCCAGTACTTC. Translated, it gives CSVAVDSAGETQYF.

The chain couples TRBV28 to TRBJ2-5; D ambiguous. Germline-derived CDR1 and CDR2 are MDHEN and SYDVKM. The CDR3 loop spans 14 amino acids. Trimming removed 7 bases at V and 2 bases at J, with 14 bases between. CDR3: CASNTPTGQETQYF. The CDR3 coding sequence is TGTGCCAGCAACACCCCTACCGGGCAAGAGACCCAGTACTTC.

The chain recombines TRBV5-1 with TRBJ2-1; 9 bases fit TRBD1. Per the germline V gene, CDR1 is SGHRS and CDR2 is YFSETQ. Trimming took 3 bases from V and 5 from J; bases not matched to a gene: 3. The CDR3 covers 14 residues. CDR3 DNA: TGCGCCAGCAGCTCGGGACAGGGCCACAATGAGCAGTTCTTC. It is translated as CASSSGQGHNEQFF.

The chain is built from TRBV7-3 and TRBJ2-2, with 7 bases aligning to TRBD1. The CDR3 has 15 amino acids. The trim removed 2 bases at V and 6 bases at J, leaving 6 bases unmatched. Germline assignment: CDR1 SGHTA and CDR2 FQGTGA. The CDR3 loop is CASSLQGDWAGELFF. CDR3 coding DNA: TGTGCCAGCAGCTTACAGGGGGATTGGGCCGGGGAGCTGTTTTTT.

The gene calls are TRBV28 and TRBJ2-7; D is undetermined. The CDR3 sequence is 14 residues long. V lost 4 bases and J lost 3, with 13 bases in between. CDR1 is MDHEN and CDR2 is SYDVKM in the germline V gene. CDR3 residues: CASSYASVLYEQYF. CDR3 in DNA: TGTGCCAGCAGTTATGCGTCAGTCCTCTACGAGCAGTACTTC.

The chain is built from TRBV5-4 and TRBJ2-7, with D perhaps matching TRBD1 or TRBD2 (5 bases each). This CDR3 contains 13 residues. Trimming pared 3 bases from V and 7 bases from J, leaving 14 bases between. Looked up from germline, CDR1 is SGHNT and CDR2 is YYREEE (reference sequence). As DNA, the CDR3 is TGTGCCAGCAGCTCTACCCGGGGCCCTGAGCAGTACTTC. Amino acids: CASSSTRGPEQYF. Full variable domain (remainder filled in from reference TRBV5-4 and TRBJ2-7): ETGVTQSPTHLIKTRGQQVTLRCSSQSGHNTVSWYQQALGQGPQFIFQYYREEENGRGNFPPRFSGLQFPNYSSELNVNALELDDSALYLCASSSTRGPEQYFGPGTRLTVT.

The chain links TRBV6-1 to TRBJ1-2; TRBD1 agrees at 10 bases. The V gene end was trimmed by 2 bases and the J gene end by 8 bases; junction bases not matched to a gene: 5. The germline V gene encodes CDR1 MNHNS and CDR2 SASEGT. The CDR3 is 14 residues long. CDR3: CASSEWDRGDGYTF. The CDR3 nucleotides are TGTGCCAGCAGTGAATGGGACAGGGGTGACGGCTACACCTTC.

The J gene is TRBJ2-3, the V gene TRBV6-6; D remains unclear. The germline V and J ends were trimmed by 0 bases and 2 bases, with 12 bases remaining between them. CDR3 size: 16 residues. CDR1 is MNHNY and CDR2 is SVGAGI in the germline V gene (reference sequence). For the CDR3, the DNA is TGTGCCAGCAGTTACTCGAATACAGCCCTCACAGATACGCAGTATTTT. It codes for CASSYSNTALTDTQYF.

This clone showed up just a few times. V gene TRBV27 combines with J gene TRBJ1-2, with a tentative D call TRBD1 (5 bases). The V and J ends lost 0 bases and 3 bases respectively, with 11 bases between them. From germline, CDR1 is MNHEY and CDR2 SMNVEV (reference sequence). There are 15 residues in the CDR3. CDR3 DNA: TGTGCCAGCAGTTTATCCCCGGGACGGCACTATGGCTACACCTTC. Protein: CASSLSPGRHYGYTF.

The chain couples TRBV28 to TRBJ2-7; possibly TRBD1 for D (6 bases). Trimming cost V 0 bases and J 1 base, with 10 bases left between them. This CDR3 is built from 15 residues. Germline V CDR1 and CDR2: MDHEN, SYDVKM. The CDR3 spells CASSLWGDTSYEQYF. CDR3 in DNA: TGTGCCAGCAGTTTATGGGGGGACACGTCCTACGAGCAGTACTTC.

The chain recombines TRBV7-9 with TRBJ2-3; 8 bases align to TRBD1. Trimming removed 5 bases from V and 4 bases from J; junction bases left unmatched: 8. Looked up from germline, CDR1 is SEHNR and CDR2 is FQNEAQ (reference sequence). The CDR3 consists of 15 residues. The CDR3 DNA follows: TGTGCCAGCAGCCCCCGGACAGGGTTGGCAGATACGCAGTATTTT. Translating gives CASSPRTGLADTQYF.

This clone was picked up one time. This chain links TRBV7-2 with TRBJ1-1; possibly TRBD1 for D (5 bases). The CDR3 loop spans 14 amino acids. Deletions cut 4 bases from V and 4 bases from J, with 13 bases between. The V gene's germline CDR1 is SGHTA and CDR2 FQGNSA. The DNA of the CDR3 is TGTGCCAGCAGCTGGACACGGGGTAGCACTGAAGCTTTCTTT. This encodes CASSWTRGSTEAFF.

The V call is TRBV21-1, the J call TRBJ1-1; the table calls TRBD1, which could not be checked here. TRBV21-1 has pseudogene status. The length of the CDR3 is 16 residues. The CDR3 here is CASSYEATGKDPEAFF. The DNA for the CDR3 is TGTGCCAGCAGCTACGAAGCGACAGGAAAAGATCCTGAAGCTTTCTTT.